This T cell receptor beta chain was retrieved from a study of cytomegalovirus exposure and HLA in healthy donors. Overall study findings and caveats: Listed as cytomegalovirus-associated were around 160 TCR beta chains. A prior analysis recorded that most TCR beta V segments were productive about 87% or about 30% of the time.

In the PCR, 60 Vbeta and 13 Jbeta primers were used. Clones were read by immunoSEQ multiplex PCR, and TCRdb kept only the in-frame ones, dropping some. The sample has approximately 110,000 clones, 60% to 85% seen once. Points on this clone: Its cognate antigen is unknown.

Germline assignment: CDR1 SQVTM and CDR2 ANQGSEA. J was trimmed by 4 bases and V by 3 bases; bases with no gene match: 4. The CDR3 is 14 residues long. The chain carries TRBV29-1 and TRBJ2-5, with TRBD2 identical over 11 bases. This TCR came from a female donor in good health and CMV-seropositive. Sequencing was done on a sample of PBMCs. The chain's CDR3 is CSVDGTSGGETQYF. The CDR3 DNA reads TGCAGCGTTGATGGTACTAGCGGGGGAGAGACCCAGTACTTC.